These 8 T cell receptor beta chains were all obtained from the same sample, sequenced in a study of cytomegalovirus exposure and HLA in healthy donors. The PCR employed 60 Vbeta primers together with 13 Jbeta primers. This table comes from immunoSEQ multiplex PCR, and its TCRdb copy is limited to in-frame clones, with some not included. The data show about 60,000 clones, 77% seen once. Sequencing was performed on PBMCs. The receptor set was obtained from a female donor in good health and CMV-seronegative.

Note on this clone: One junction end disagrees with the germline gene, perhaps due to a read error. The chain is built from TRBV29-1 and TRBJ1-1, with 8 nucleotides matching TRBD1. The CDR3 is 16 amino acids. The germline V gene encodes CDR1 SQVTM and CDR2 ANQGSEA. The CDR3 DNA is TGCAGCGTTGCCAGGGGGCTGGGGTTAGTGAACGCTGAAGCTTTCTTT. Translating gives CSVARGLGLVNAEAFF.

The chain is built from TRBV4-3 and TRBJ2-7; TRBD1 matches 11 bases. Trimming took 7 bases from V and 6 from J; bases not matched to a gene: 5. CDR1 LGHNA and CDR2 YSLEER come from the germline V gene. The CDR3 totals 13 residues. The CDR3 is CASMDRGLREQYF. The CDR3 DNA reads TGCGCCAGCATGGACAGGGGGCTTCGCGAGCAGTACTTC.

J is TRBJ1-2 and V is TRBV21-1; no check of the table's D call, TRBD1, against the DNA was made. TRBV21-1 is shown as a pseudogene. The CDR3 has 16 residues. In DNA, the CDR3 is TGTGCCAGCAGCAAGACGGGAGGAGGGACAGGGAAAGGCTACACCTTC. Its protein product is CASSKTGGGTGKGYTF.

The chain combines TRBV7-6 with TRBJ1-4; possibly TRBD1 for D (5 bases). With 3 bases removed from V and 4 bases from J, the gap between germline ends came to 12 bases. The CDR3 loop spans 15 amino acids. Germline CDR1 SGHVS, CDR2 FNYEAQ. The CDR3 spells CASSLAEGYNEKLFF. The CDR3 region has the DNA TGTGCCAGCAGCTTGGCGGAGGGGTATAATGAAAAACTGTTTTTT. Based on the CDR3 plus reference TRBV7-6 and TRBJ1-4, the full variable domain is GAGVSQSPRYKVTKRGQDVALRCDPISGHVSLYWYRQALGQGPEFLTYFNYEAQQDKSGLPNDRFSAERPEGSISTLTIQRTEQRDSAMYRCASSLAEGYNEKLFFGSGTQLSVL.

The table lists this clone with a few counts. Within the sample, other DNA sequences also encode this same CDR3. This chain uses TRBV28 with TRBJ2-7; the D is unclear. The CDR3 extends over 12 amino acids. Germline V CDR1 and CDR2: MDHEN, SYDVKM. Deletions cut 3 bases from V and 4 bases from J, with 7 bases between. CDR3 in DNA: TGTGCCAGCAGTTTCGGTAGTTACGAGCAGTACTTC. Translated: CASSFGSYEQYF.

V gene TRBV20-1 combines with J gene TRBJ1-1; D is unclear. Germline CDR1 DFQATT, CDR2 SNEGSKA (reference sequence). V was clipped by 7 bases and J by 7 bases, with 13 bases between them. The CDR3 sequence is 11 residues long. CDR3 sequence: CSVPRLGEAFF. CDR3 DNA sequence: TGCAGTGTGCCGAGGTTAGGTGAAGCTTTCTTT.

The gene calls are TRBV19 and TRBJ2-4; D is possibly TRBD2 (5 bases). Germline values: CDR1 LNHDA, CDR2 SQIVND (reference sequence). The ends were cut back, 3 bases at V and 0 bases at J, with 12 bases in the middle. The CDR3 has 16 residues. CDR3 in amino acids: CASSIRSALAKNIQYF. The CDR3 DNA reads as TGTGCCAGTAGTATTCGTAGCGCCCTAGCCAAAAACATTCAGTACTTC.

The chain uses TRBV19 and TRBJ1-2, with D uncertain. Trimming removed 0 bases from V and 4 bases from J, with 6 bases in between. This CDR3 contains 13 residues. Germline loops: CDR1 LNHDA, CDR2 SQIVND (reference sequence). The CDR3 nucleotides are TGTGCCAGTAGTATAGACAGTCGCTATGGCTACACCTTC. Translation gives CASSIDSRYGYTF.